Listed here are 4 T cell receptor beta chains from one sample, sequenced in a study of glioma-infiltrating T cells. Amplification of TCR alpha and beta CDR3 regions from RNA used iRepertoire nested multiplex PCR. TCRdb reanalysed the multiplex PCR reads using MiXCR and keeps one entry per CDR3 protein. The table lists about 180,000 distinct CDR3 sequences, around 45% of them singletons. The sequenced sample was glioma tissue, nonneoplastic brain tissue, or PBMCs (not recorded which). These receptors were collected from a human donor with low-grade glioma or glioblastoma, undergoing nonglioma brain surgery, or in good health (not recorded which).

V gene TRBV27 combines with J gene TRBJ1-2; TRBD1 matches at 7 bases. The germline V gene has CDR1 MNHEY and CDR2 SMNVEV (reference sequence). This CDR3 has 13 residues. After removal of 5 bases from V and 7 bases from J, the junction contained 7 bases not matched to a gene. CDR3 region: CASSTGTVTGYTF. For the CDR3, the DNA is TGTGCCAGCAGTACAGGGACAGTGACTGGCTACACCTTC.

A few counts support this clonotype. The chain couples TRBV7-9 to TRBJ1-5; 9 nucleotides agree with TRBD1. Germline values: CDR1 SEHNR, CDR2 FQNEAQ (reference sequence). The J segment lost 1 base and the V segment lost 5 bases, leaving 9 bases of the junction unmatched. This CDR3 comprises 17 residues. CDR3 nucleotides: TGTGCCAGCAGCCCAAGTCTACAGGGGGCAAGCAATCAGCCCCAGCATTTT. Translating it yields CASSPSLQGASNQPQHF.

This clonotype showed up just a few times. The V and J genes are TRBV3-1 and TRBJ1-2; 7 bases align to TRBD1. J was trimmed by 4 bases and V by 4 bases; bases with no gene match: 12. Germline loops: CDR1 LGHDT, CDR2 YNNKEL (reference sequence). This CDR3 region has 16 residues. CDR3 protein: CASSLTSGTAPYGYTF. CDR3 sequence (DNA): TGTGCCAGCAGCCTTACCTCCGGGACAGCCCCCTATGGCTACACCTTC.

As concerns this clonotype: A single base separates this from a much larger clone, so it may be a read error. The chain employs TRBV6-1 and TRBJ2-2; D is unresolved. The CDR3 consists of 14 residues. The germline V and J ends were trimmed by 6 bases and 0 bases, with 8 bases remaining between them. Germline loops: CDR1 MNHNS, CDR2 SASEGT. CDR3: CASSHKTNTGELFF. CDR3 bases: TGTGCCAGCAGCCATAAGACGAACACCGGGGAGCTGTTTTTT.